These 12 T cell receptor beta chains were all obtained from the same sample, sequenced in a study of cytomegalovirus exposure and HLA in healthy donors. 60 Vbeta and 13 Jbeta primers were used in PCR. Profiling relied on immunoSEQ multiplex PCR, and the TCRdb table lists in-frame clones only, not all of them. This sample yields around 130,000 clones, of which 82% are seen a single time; roughly 1.5% belongs to the top ten. The specimen was PBMCs. The receptors derive from a woman between 18 and 29 years old in good health and CMV-seronegative.

The chain is built from TRBV4-3 and TRBJ2-3; D is unclear. The germline V gene encodes CDR1 LGHNA and CDR2 YSLEER. The CDR3 is 13 amino acids. Trimming cost V 2 bases and J 5 bases, with 8 bases left between them. The CDR3 sequence: CASSQRTRDTQYF. CDR3 nucleotide sequence: TGCGCCAGCAGCCAACGCACGAGAGATACGCAGTATTTT.

V gene TRBV5-4 combines with J gene TRBJ2-1; 14 bases are shared with TRBD2. CDR3 length: 15 amino acids. The trim removed 4 bases at V and 9 bases at J, leaving 6 bases unmatched. Per the germline V gene, CDR1 is SGHNT and CDR2 is YYREEE (reference sequence). In DNA form, the CDR3 reads TGTGCCAGCAGCCCGGGACTAGCGGGAGATCTTGAGCAGTTCTTC. Its translation: CASSPGLAGDLEQFF.

This clone appeared a single time. The rearrangement links TRBV5-1 to TRBJ1-6; 7 bases align to TRBD1. V gave up 1 base and J gave up 0 bases; unmatched junction bases: 7. This CDR3 has 18 residues. The germline gives CDR1 SGHRS, CDR2 YFSETQ. The CDR3 loop reads CASSLIPGGSSYNSPLHF. The CDR3 region has the DNA TGCGCCAGCAGCTTGATCCCAGGGGGTAGCTCCTATAATTCACCCCTCCACTTT.

The rearrangement joins TRBV9 to TRBJ1-2, with D perhaps matching TRBD1 (6 bases). The germline CDR1 and CDR2 sequences are SGDLS and YYNGEE. CDR3 length: 14 residues. V lost 1 base, J lost 0 bases, and 7 bases lay in between. The CDR3 nucleotides are TGTGCCAGCAGCGTACAGGGGACTAACTATGGCTACACCTTC. Amino acids: CASSVQGTNYGYTF.

J is TRBJ1-2 and V is TRBV2; D may be TRBD1 (5 bases). Between the trimmed V and J ends, which lost 7 bases and 8 bases, there was a span of 11 bases. In germline, CDR1 is SNHLY, CDR2 FYNNEI. This CDR3 spans 11 amino acids. The CDR3 region is CASKGGDGYTF. In DNA form, the CDR3 reads TGTGCCAGCAAAGGAGGGGACGGCTACACCTTC.

The V and J genes are TRBV6-5 and TRBJ2-2, with 10 nucleotides matching TRBD2. CDR1 is MNHEY and CDR2 is SVGAGI in the germline V gene. The CDR3 consists of 14 residues. The V segment lost 11 bases and the J segment 4 bases; nucleotides outside the gene matches: 7. CDR3 bases: TGTGCCTCCAGCGGGAGGGCCCTCACCGGGGAGCTGTTTTTT. Encoded protein: CASSGRALTGELFF.

This rearrangement joins TRBV11-3 to TRBJ2-5, with 10 bases lining up with TRBD1. Germline V gene sequence: CDR1 SGHNT, CDR2 YENEEA. This CDR3 spans 16 amino acids. V dropped 1 base and J dropped 5; count of bases not matched to a gene: 7. CDR3 region: CASSLGPGQGSETQYF. The CDR3 DNA reads as TGTGCCAGCAGCTTAGGCCCGGGACAGGGGTCGGAGACCCAGTACTTC. The whole variable domain, filled in from reference TRBV11-3 and TRBJ2-5, reads EAGVVQSPRYKIIEKKQPVAFWCNPISGHNTLYWYLQNLGQGPELLIRYENEEAVDDSQLPKDRFSAERLKGVDSTLKIQPAELGDSAVYLCASSLGPGQGSETQYFGPGTRLLVL.

This clone showed up just once. The V and J genes are TRBV10-3 and TRBJ1-1; TRBD1 matches at 10 bases. Germline CDR1 ENHRY, CDR2 SYGVKD. The CDR3 contains 13 residues. Germline trimming cut 9 bases from V and 4 bases from J; bases unmatched to any gene: 5. The CDR3 nucleotides are TGTGCCATTGGACAGGGGGAAGGCACTGAAGCTTTCTTT. Protein: CAIGQGEGTEAFF.

This chain joins TRBV7-9 and TRBJ2-7, with 7 bases aligning to TRBD2. The length of the CDR3 is 13 residues. Germline V lookup: CDR1 SEHNR, CDR2 FQNEAQ (reference sequence). Germline trimming cut 1 base from V and 3 bases from J; bases unmatched to any gene: 0. The CDR3 DNA reads as TGTGCCAGCAGCTTAGGGGGGGGCTACGAGCAGTACTTC. It yields the protein CASSLGGGYEQYF.

J is TRBJ2-1 and V is TRBV27, with D perhaps TRBD1 (7 bases). Deletions cut 4 bases from V and 4 bases from J, with 20 bases between. The CDR3 totals 17 residues. Germline V gene sequence: CDR1 MNHEY, CDR2 SMNVEV (reference sequence). The CDR3 nucleotides are TGTGCCAGCAGTTATAGGGGGCGCGGGGAATTGTACAATGAGCAGTTCTTC. Translating it yields CASSYRGRGELYNEQFF.

In its sample, this clone was seen once. The J gene is TRBJ2-1, the V gene TRBV20-1; D is unresolved. CDR1 DFQATT and CDR2 SNEGSKA come from the germline V gene (reference sequence). The V gene lost 4 bases and the J gene lost 4 bases, with 5 bases spanning the gap. This CDR3 is 11 amino acids long. CDR3 sequence (DNA): TGCAGTGCTACGTTATACAATGAGCAGTTCTTC. This sequence encodes CSATLYNEQFF.

The J gene is TRBJ2-7, the V gene TRBV11-2; maybe TRBD1 (5 bases). The germline CDR1 and CDR2 sequences are SGHAT and FQNNGV. V was clipped by 5 bases and J by 4 bases, with 18 bases between them. The length of the CDR3 is 15 residues. This chain's CDR3 is CASSPGSLSTYEQYF. As DNA, the CDR3 is TGTGCCAGCAGCCCAGGGTCCCTAAGCACTTACGAGCAGTACTTC. Looking up the rest from reference TRBV11-2 and TRBJ2-7 gives the full variable domain: EAGVAQSPRYKIIEKRQSVAFWCNPISGHATLYWYQQILGQGPKLLIQFQNNGVVDDSQLPKDRFSAERLKGVDSTLKIQPAKLEDSAVYLCASSPGSLSTYEQYFGPGTRLTVT.